This T cell receptor (beta chain) derives from a study of T cell clonotyping in hematopoietic cell transplantation. The assay was immunoSEQ multiplex PCR, and TCRdb's table has in-frame clones only and misses some. The sample has 60,000 to 75,000 clones, around 94% seen once. Findings and limits, study-wide: After transplant, recipient diversity fell while pathologically expanded clonotypes grew through day 180.

This clone was counted a few times. Its antigen is unknown. The CDR3 length is 13 residues. With 2 bases removed from V and 0 bases from J, the gap between germline ends came to 4 bases. The germline CDR1 and CDR2 sequences are SGHTA and FQGTGA. This clonotype originated in a man between 45 and 60 years old in good health. Some clones in this sample may be carry-over from other donors' samples. The sequencing sample was made of peripheral blood mononuclear cells. The V and J genes are TRBV7-3 and TRBJ1-1; no clear D gene. This CDR3 reads CASSLSVNTEAFF. The CDR3 nucleotides read TGTGCCAGCAGCTTATCAGTGAACACTGAAGCTTTCTTT.